This T cell receptor (beta chain) emerged from a study of cytomegalovirus exposure and HLA in healthy donors. Turning to the study itself: Roughly 180 million T cells yielded 120 million or so unique TCR beta sequences, as an earlier analysis found. Whole-study results and caveats: High sensitivity and specificity were reportedly achieved when the classifier diagnosed cytomegalovirus status.

A word on this clone: Its antigen is unidentified.

Amplification used 60 Vbeta primers and 13 Jbeta primers. As handled by the study authors: Around 11 million of some 80 million unique TCR beta chains were shared, per a later count. The method was immunoSEQ multiplex PCR; TCRdb's version includes in-frame clones alone and lacks a portion of them. V and J calls and clone size come straight from that table; D and trimming were deduced from the DNA. In the table there are over 150,000 clones, 80% of which are singletons. This CDR3 region has 16 residues. Trimming took 0 bases from V and 5 from J; bases not matched to a gene: 8. Germline V gene sequence: CDR1 LGHNA, CDR2 YNFKEQ.

Material: PBMCs. The gene calls are TRBV4-2 and TRBJ1-2; 8 bases fit TRBD1. The source of this sequence is a man aged 25 to 45 in good health and CMV-seropositive. The CDR3 DNA sequence: TGTGCCAGCAGCCAAGATGCAAGGACAGGGAATTATGGCTACACCTTC. It is translated as CASSQDARTGNYGYTF.